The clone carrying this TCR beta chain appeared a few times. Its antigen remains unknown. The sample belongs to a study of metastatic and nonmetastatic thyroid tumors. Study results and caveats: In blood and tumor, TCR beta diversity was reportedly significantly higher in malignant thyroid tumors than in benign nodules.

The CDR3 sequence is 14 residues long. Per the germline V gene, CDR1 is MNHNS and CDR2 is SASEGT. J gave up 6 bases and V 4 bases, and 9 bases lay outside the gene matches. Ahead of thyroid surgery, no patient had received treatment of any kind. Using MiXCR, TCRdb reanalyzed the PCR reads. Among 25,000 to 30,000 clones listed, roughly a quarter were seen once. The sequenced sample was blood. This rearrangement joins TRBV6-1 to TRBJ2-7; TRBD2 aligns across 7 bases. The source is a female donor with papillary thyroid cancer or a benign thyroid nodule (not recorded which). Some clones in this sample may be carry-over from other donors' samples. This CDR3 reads CASSARGGSGEQYF. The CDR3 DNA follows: TGTGCCAGCAGTGCCCGGGGCGGGAGTGGCGAGCAGTACTTC.